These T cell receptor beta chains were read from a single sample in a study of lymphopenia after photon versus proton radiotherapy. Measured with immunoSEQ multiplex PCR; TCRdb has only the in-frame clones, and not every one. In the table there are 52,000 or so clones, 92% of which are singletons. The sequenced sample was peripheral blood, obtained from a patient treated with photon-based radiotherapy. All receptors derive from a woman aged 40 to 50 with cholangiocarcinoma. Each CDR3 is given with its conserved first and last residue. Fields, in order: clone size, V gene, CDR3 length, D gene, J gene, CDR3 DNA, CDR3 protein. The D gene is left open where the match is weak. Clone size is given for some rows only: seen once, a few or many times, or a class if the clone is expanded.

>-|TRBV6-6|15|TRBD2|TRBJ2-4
TGTGCCAGCAGATTCCCAGGGACTAGGGGGACCATTCAGTACTTC
CASRFPGTRGTIQYF
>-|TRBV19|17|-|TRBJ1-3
TGTGCCAGTAGTCGCGGTGTGTGGATCCGCTCTGGAAACACCATATATTTT
CASSRGVWIRSGNTIYF
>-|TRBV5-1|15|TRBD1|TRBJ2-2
TGCGCCAGCAGCTTAGGGACAGGTCCGTCCGGGGAGCTGTTTTTT
CASSLGTGPSGELFF
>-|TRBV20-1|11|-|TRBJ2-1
TGCAGTGTTACGCCTCGGGGCTACGAGTTCTTC
CSVTPRGYEFF
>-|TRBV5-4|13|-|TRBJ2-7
TGTGCCAGCAGCGGCCCGGGGACCTACGAGCAGTACTTC
CASSGPGTYEQYF
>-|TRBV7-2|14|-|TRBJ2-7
TGTGCCAGCAGCGCAGCCGGGACCATCTACGAGCAGTACTTC
CASSAAGTIYEQYF
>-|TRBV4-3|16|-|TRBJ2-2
TGCGCCAGCAGCCAAGAACCTCTCTCGGATCCCGGGGAGCTGTTTTTT
CASSQEPLSDPGELFF
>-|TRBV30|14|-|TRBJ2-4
TGTGCCTGGAGTGGGAAAGCGGTACCCAACATTCAGTACTTC
CAWSGKAVPNIQYF
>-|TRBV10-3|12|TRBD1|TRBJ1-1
TGTGCCATCAGCCCCGGGACAGGTGAAGCTTTCTTT
CAISPGTGEAFF
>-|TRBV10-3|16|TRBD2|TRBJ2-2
TGTGCCATCAGTGAGTCCGGTCAGGGAGGGGCCGGGGAGCTGTTTTTT
CAISESGQGGAGELFF
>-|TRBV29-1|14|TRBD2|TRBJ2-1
TGCAGCGTTCGACTAGCGGGGGGTTACAATGAGCAGTTCTTC
CSVRLAGGYNEQFF
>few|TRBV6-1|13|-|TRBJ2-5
TGTGCCAGCAGCGGAGGGACCCCATGGACCCAGTACTTC
CASSGGTPWTQYF
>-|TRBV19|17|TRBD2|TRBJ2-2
TGTGCCAGTAGGCCAGGACTAGCGGGAGGGAACACCGGGGAGCTGTTTTTT
CASRPGLAGGNTGELFF
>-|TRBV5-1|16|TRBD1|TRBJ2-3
TGCGCCAGCAGCTTGACGGACAGGGGGAGCACAGATACGCAGTATTTT
CASSLTDRGSTDTQYF
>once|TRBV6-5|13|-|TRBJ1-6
TGTGCCAGCAGTTCCGGGGGTAGGTCACCCCTCCACTTT
CASSSGGRSPLHF
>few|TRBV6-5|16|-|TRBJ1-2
TGTGCCAGCAGTTACTACGCCAACTCCAGGTCTGATGGCTACACCTTC
CASSYYANSRSDGYTF